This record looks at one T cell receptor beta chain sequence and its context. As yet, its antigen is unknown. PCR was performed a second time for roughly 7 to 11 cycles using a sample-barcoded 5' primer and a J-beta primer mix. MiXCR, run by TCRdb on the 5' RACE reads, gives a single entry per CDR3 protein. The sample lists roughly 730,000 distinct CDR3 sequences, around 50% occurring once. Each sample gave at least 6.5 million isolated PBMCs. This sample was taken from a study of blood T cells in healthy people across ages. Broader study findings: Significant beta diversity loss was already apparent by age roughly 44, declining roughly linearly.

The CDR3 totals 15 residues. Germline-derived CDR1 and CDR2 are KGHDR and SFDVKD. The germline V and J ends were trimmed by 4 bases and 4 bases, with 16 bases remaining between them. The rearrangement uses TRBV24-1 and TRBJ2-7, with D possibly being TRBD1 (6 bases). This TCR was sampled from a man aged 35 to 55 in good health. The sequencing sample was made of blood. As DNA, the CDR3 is TGTGCCACCAGTGACCCTCGAAGGGGGTGGTACGAGCAGTACTTC. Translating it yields CATSDPRRGWYEQYF.